The entry below gives a single TCR beta chain sequence along with its context. TCRdb's table, derived via immunoSEQ multiplex PCR, lists solely in-frame clones and lacks some. The sample includes about 590,000 clones, 95% to 96% of them seen just once. V dropped 3 bases and J dropped 1 base, with 9 bases sitting between them. CDR1 and CDR2 from the germline V gene are SQVTM and ANQGSEA. The CDR3 loop spans 13 amino acids. Naive CD8 cells lacked CD45RO, underwent positive selection for CCR7 and left out terminally differentiated effector memory CD45RA+ cells. This sample is drawn from a study of shared clonotypes between healthy human individuals.

Sequencing input: naive CD8+ T cells sorted from blood. V is TRBV29-1 and J is TRBJ2-5; D may be TRBD1 (6 bases). This clonotype originated in a woman younger than 45 in good health. CDR3 protein: CSVEAGVQETQYF. CDR3 DNA sequence: TGCAGCGTTGAGGCAGGGGTCCAAGAGACCCAGTACTTC.